The 5 T cell receptor beta chains below all came from one sample that was sequenced in a study of blood T cells in healthy people across ages. Together with a sample-barcoded 5' primer, a J-beta primer mix was included in a second PCR lasting about 6 to 11 cycles. From the 5' RACE reads, TCRdb called clonotypes with MiXCR, one entry per CDR3 protein. The sample has under 2 million distinct CDR3 sequences; around 36% are singletons. The source material was blood. The receptors were gathered from a woman aged 25 to 39 in good health.

The chain is built from TRBV4-1 and TRBJ2-7, with D uncertain. Trimming removed 3 bases at V and 6 bases at J, with 15 bases between. The CDR3 sequence is 14 residues long. Germline assignment: CDR1 MGHRA and CDR2 YSYEKL. The CDR3 loop reads CASSQADIRAEQYF. CDR3 nucleotides: TGCGCCAGCAGCCAGGCGGATATTAGAGCCGAGCAGTACTTC.

V gene TRBV30 combines with J gene TRBJ1-2, with TRBD1 matching over 7 bases. The CDR3 is made up of 14 amino acids. Germline CDR1 is GTSNPN and CDR2 is SVGIG (reference sequence). The V segment lost 8 bases and the J segment 4 bases; nucleotides outside the gene matches: 13. CDR3 nucleotide sequence: TGTGCCGCCGACAGGGTAACGATCCTCTATGGCTACACCTTC. Amino acid sequence: CAADRVTILYGYTF.

The J gene is TRBJ2-7, the V gene TRBV12-3 or TRBV12-4; 13 bases match TRBD2. The CDR3 contains 15 residues. The V gene end was trimmed by 5 bases and the J gene end by 6 bases; junction bases not matched to a gene: 7. The CDR3 coding sequence is TGTGCCAGCAGTGCGGAGGGACTAGCGGGAACCGAGCAGTACTTC. As protein: CASSAEGLAGTEQYF.

In the case of this clonotype: One base away lies a much larger clone, so this may be a sequencing read error. The rearrangement uses TRBV7-6 and TRBJ2-1; D remains ambiguous. The length of the CDR3 is 13 residues. Trimming took 7 bases from V and 6 from J, leaving 13 bases between them. Per the germline V gene, CDR1 is SGHVS and CDR2 is FNYEAQ. CDR3 protein: CASNPRRTNEQFF. In nucleotides, the CDR3 is TGTGCCAGCAACCCAAGACGGACCAATGAGCAGTTCTTC.

This clonotype was seen only a few times. J is TRBJ2-6 and V is TRBV5-1, with 7 nucleotides matching TRBD1. Germline V gene data show CDR1 as SGHRS and CDR2 as YFSETQ. The CDR3 loop spans 18 amino acids. The V segment lost 4 bases and the J segment 0 bases; nucleotides outside the gene matches: 10. This CDR3 is CASSPGQPLLSGANVLTF. In nucleotides, the CDR3 is TGCGCCAGCAGCCCGGGACAGCCACTTCTCTCTGGGGCCAACGTCCTGACTTTC.